Here is one TCR beta chain with its context. This entry belongs to a study of OX40 agonist ivuxolimab in advanced cancers. Repertoires were generated with immunoSEQ multiplex PCR, while TCRdb's copy carries only in-frame clones and drops some. The sample has around 84,000 clones, 85% to 95% seen once; the top ten hold approximately 10%. Germline CDR1 is SGHVS and CDR2 is FNYEAQ. This CDR3 contains 15 residues. The V and J ends lost 6 bases and 0 bases respectively, with 12 bases between them. The sequences come from CD4+ or CD8+ T cells sorted from blood, collected in a trial of the OX40 agonist ivuxolimab. The V gene is TRBV7-6, the J gene TRBJ1-3, with D unclear. The receptor's source is an adult with an advanced solid tumor such as melanoma, head and neck, liver or kidney cancer. The CDR3 coding sequence is TGTGCCAGCAGTCTGTTGGACGGCTCTGGAAACACCATATATTTT. Translation gives CASSLLDGSGNTIYF.